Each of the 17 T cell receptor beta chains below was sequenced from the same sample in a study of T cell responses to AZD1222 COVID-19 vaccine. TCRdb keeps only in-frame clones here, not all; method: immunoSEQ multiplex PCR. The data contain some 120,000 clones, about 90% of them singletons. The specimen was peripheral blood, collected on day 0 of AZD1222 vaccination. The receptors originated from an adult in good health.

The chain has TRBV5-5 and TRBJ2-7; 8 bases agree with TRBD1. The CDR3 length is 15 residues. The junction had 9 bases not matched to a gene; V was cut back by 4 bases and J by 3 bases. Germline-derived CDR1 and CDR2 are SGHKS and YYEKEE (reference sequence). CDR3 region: CASSPGQGVSYEQYF. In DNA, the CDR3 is TGTGCCAGCAGCCCAGGACAGGGTGTAAGCTACGAGCAGTACTTC. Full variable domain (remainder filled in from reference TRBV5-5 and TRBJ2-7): DAGVTQSPTHLIKTRGQQVTLRCSPISGHKSVSWYQQVLGQGPQFIFQYYEKEERGRGNFPDRFSARQFPNYSSELNVNALLLGDSALYLCASSPGQGVSYEQYFGPGTRLTVT.

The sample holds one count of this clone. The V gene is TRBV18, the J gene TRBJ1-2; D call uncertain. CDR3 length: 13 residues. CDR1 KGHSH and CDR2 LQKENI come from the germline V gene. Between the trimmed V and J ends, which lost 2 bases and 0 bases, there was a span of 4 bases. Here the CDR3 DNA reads TGTGCCAGCTCACCATCAGCTAACTATGGCTACACCTTC. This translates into CASSPSANYGYTF.

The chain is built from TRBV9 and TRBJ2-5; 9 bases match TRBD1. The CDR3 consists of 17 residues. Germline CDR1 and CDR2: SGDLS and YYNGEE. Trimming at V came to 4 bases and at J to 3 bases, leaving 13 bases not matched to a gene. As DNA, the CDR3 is TGTGCCAGCAGCCCCGAGACCGGGACAGGGATTGAAGAGACCCAGTACTTC. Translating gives CASSPETGTGIEETQYF. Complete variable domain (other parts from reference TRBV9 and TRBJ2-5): DSGVTQTPKHLITATGQRVTLRCSPRSGDLSVYWYQQSLDQGLQFLIQYYNGEERAKGNILERFSAQQFPDLHSELNLSSLELGDSALYFCASSPETGTGIEETQYFGPGTRLLVL.

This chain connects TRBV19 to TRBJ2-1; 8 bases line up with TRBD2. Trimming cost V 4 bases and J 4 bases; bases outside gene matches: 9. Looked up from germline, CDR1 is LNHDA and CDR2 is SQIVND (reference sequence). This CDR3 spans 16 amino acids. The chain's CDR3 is CASSTIAGGGYNEQFF. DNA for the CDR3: TGTGCCAGTAGTACTATAGCGGGCGGGGGGTACAATGAGCAGTTCTTC.

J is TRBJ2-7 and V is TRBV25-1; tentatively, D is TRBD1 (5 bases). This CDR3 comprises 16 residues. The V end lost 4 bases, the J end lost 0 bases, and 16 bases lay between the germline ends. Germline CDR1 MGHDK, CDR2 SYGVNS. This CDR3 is CASSVYRTWDSYEQYF. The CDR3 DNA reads TGTGCCAGCAGTGTTTACAGGACGTGGGACTCCTACGAGCAGTACTTC.

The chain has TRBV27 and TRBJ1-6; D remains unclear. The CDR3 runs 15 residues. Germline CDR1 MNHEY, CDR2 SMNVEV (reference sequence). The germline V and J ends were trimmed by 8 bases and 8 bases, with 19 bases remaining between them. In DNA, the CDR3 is TGTGCCAGCCGCCTCGGACTGCGAGGAGATTCACCCCTCCACTTT. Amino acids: CASRLGLRGDSPLHF.

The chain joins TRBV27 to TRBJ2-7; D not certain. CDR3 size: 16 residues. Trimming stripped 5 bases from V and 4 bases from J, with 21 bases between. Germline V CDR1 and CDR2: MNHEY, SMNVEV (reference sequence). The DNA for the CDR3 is TGTGCCAGCAGTCCCGAAAGGCCGGGTTACGGTTACGAGCAGTACTTC. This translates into CASSPERPGYGYEQYF.

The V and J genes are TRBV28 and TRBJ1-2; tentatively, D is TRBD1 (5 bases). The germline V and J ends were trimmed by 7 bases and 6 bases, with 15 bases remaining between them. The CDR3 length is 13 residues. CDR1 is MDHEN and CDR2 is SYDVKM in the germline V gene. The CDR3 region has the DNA TGTGCCAGCATTCAGGGAGTCGGTGATGGCTACACCTTC. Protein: CASIQGVGDGYTF.

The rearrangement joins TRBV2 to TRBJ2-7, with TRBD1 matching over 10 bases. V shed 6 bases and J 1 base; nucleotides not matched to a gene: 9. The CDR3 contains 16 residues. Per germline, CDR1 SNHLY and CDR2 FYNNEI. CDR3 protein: CASSPTRDRGSYEQYF. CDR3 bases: TGTGCCAGCAGCCCAACCCGGGACAGGGGTTCCTACGAGCAGTACTTC.

Written as DNA, the CDR3 is TGCGCCAGCAGCCAGTTCAGGGACGCTAACTATGGCTACACCTTC. It is translated as CASSQFRDANYGYTF. The rearrangement uses TRBV4-1 and TRBJ1-2; a weak D match, TRBD1 (5 bases). V lost 3 bases and J lost 0, with 11 bases in between. The CDR3 spans 15 residues. Germline V gene lookup returns CDR1 MGHRA and CDR2 YSYEKL.

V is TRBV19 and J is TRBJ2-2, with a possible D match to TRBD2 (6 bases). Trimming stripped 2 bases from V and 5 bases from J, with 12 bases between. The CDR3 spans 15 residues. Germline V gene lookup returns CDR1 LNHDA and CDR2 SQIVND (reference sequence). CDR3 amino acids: CASSINPGRTGELFF. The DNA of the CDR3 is TGTGCCAGTAGTATAAATCCAGGGAGGACCGGGGAGCTGTTTTTT.

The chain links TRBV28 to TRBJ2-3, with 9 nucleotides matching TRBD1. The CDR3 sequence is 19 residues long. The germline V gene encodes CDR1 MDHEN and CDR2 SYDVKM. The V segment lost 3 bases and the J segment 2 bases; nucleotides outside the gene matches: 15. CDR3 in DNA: TGTGCCAGCAGTTTCTTAAACAGGGGGCTTTGGCACTTCACAGATACGCAGTATTTT. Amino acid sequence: CASSFLNRGLWHFTDTQYF.

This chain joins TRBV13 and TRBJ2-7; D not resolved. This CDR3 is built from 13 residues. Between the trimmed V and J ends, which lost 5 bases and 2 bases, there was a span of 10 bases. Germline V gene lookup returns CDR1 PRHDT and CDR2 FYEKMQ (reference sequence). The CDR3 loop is CASSKTTTYEQYF. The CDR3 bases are TGTGCCAGCAGCAAAACCACGACCTACGAGCAGTACTTC. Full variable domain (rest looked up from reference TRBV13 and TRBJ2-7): AAGVIQSPRHLIKEKRETATLKCYPIPRHDTVYWYQQGPGQDPQFLISFYEKMQSDKGSIPDRFSAQQFSDYHSELNMSSLELGDSALYFCASSKTTTYEQYFGPGTRLTVT.

The CDR3 sequence: CASSPPGRANEQFF. The CDR3 DNA reads TGTGCCAGCTCACCACCCGGCAGGGCCAATGAGCAGTTCTTC. J is TRBJ2-1 and V is TRBV18, with D tentatively TRBD1 (5 bases). The V and J ends lost 0 bases and 6 bases respectively, with 9 bases between them. CDR3 length: 14 amino acids. Germline V CDR1 and CDR2: KGHSH, LQKENI.

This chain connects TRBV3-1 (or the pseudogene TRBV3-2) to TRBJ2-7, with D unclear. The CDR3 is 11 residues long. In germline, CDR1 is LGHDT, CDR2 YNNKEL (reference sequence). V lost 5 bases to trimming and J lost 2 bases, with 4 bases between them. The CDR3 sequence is CASSAPYEQYF. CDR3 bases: TGTGCCAGCAGCGCTCCCTACGAGCAGTACTTC.

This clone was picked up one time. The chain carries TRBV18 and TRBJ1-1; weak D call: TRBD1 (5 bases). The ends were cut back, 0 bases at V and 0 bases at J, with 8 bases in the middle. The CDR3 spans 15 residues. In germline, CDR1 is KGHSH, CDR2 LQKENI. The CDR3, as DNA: TGTGCCAGCTCACCACCAAAGGGGATGAACACTGAAGCTTTCTTT. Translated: CASSPPKGMNTEAFF.

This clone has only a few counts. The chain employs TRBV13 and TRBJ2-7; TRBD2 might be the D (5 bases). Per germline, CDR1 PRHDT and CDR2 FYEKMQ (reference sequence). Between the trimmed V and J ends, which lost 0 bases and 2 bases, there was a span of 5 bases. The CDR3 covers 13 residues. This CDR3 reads CASSLGLAYEQYF. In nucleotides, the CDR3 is TGTGCCAGCAGCTTAGGACTAGCCTACGAGCAGTACTTC.